Following are 27 T cell receptor beta chains from one sample sequenced in a study of T cell changes during pregnancy in multiple sclerosis. Sequencing was performed with immunoSEQ multiplex PCR; in TCRdb, only in-frame clones are kept and a portion is missing. The table shows about 22,000 clones, with around nine tenths occurring only once. The material sequenced was CD4+ T cells from peripheral blood mononuclear cells, taken in the second trimester of pregnancy. The receptors were sampled from a female donor in good health, enrolled as a control in a pregnancy study.

V is TRBV5-1 and J is TRBJ1-1; perhaps TRBD1 as D (5 bases). Deletions cut 2 bases from V and 5 bases from J, with 13 bases between. This CDR3 is 14 amino acids long. Germline CDR1 and CDR2: SGHRS and YFSETQ. CDR3 sequence: CASSFEGRGTEAFF. The CDR3 region has the DNA TGCGCCAGCAGCTTCGAGGGTCGGGGGACTGAAGCTTTCTTT.

The chain carries TRBV14 and TRBJ2-3; the match to TRBD2 covers 11 bases. This CDR3 region has 17 residues. CDR1 is SGHDN, CDR2 FVKESK, per germline. Trimming removed 3 bases from V and 1 base from J; junction bases left unmatched: 6. The CDR3 coding sequence is TGTGCCAGCAGCCACCTACAGGGACTAGCGGGCACAGATACGCAGTATTTT. This codes for CASSHLQGLAGTDTQYF.

The chain links TRBV6-5 to TRBJ2-5, with 8 nucleotides matching TRBD1. The CDR3 has 15 residues. The J segment lost 5 bases and the V segment lost 2 bases, leaving 7 bases of the junction unmatched. Germline V gene data show CDR1 as MNHEY and CDR2 as SVGAGI. This CDR3 is CASSYVDRGYETQYF. The DNA for the CDR3 is TGTGCCAGCAGTTACGTCGACAGGGGTTACGAGACCCAGTACTTC.

J is TRBJ1-6 and V is TRBV7-8; 7 nucleotides align to TRBD1. Germline loops: CDR1 SGHVS, CDR2 FQNEAQ. The V and J ends lost 0 bases and 11 bases, in that order; junction bases with no gene match: 7. The CDR3 consists of 15 residues. CDR3 in amino acids: CASSLAGTALTPLHF. The CDR3 DNA reads TGTGCCAGCAGCTTAGCGGGGACAGCGTTAACACCCCTCCACTTT.

The rearrangement links TRBV6-1 to TRBJ2-1, with D hard to call. This CDR3 comprises 14 residues. Germline V gene data show CDR1 as MNHNS and CDR2 as SASEGT. V dropped 7 bases and J dropped 1 base, with 11 bases sitting between them. The CDR3 DNA sequence: TGTGCCAGCAACATACGAGGATCCTACAATGAGCAGTTCTTC. Protein sequence: CASNIRGSYNEQFF.

The chain carries TRBV9 and TRBJ2-3, with 8 bases matching TRBD2. The CDR3 is 16 amino acids. In germline, CDR1 is SGDLS, CDR2 YYNGEE. J lost 0 bases, V lost 3 bases, and 6 bases had no gene match. As DNA, the CDR3 is TGTGCCAGCAGCGCCTGGACTAGCCTCAGCACAGATACGCAGTATTTT. It encodes CASSAWTSLSTDTQYF.

V usage is TRBV6-6 and J usage is TRBJ1-2, with D tentatively TRBD1 (6 bases). Trimming shortened V by 6 bases and J by 6 bases, and 20 bases separated the two germline ends. This CDR3 comprises 15 residues. Looked up from germline, CDR1 is MNHNY and CDR2 is SVGAGI (reference sequence). The CDR3 nucleotides read TGTGCCAGCAGGCGCTCAGGGGACGGGAACCATGGCTACACCTTC. Translation: CASRRSGDGNHGYTF.

This clone was counted between two and nine times. The V call is TRBV2, the J call TRBJ1-2, with 7 bases fitting TRBD1. Germline CDR1 SNHLY, CDR2 FYNNEI. This CDR3 comprises 14 residues. V lost 6 bases to trimming and J lost 4 bases; unmatched junction nucleotides: 8. The CDR3 sequence: CASRADRQGYGYTF. The CDR3 DNA sequence: TGTGCCAGCAGGGCAGACAGACAGGGCTATGGCTACACCTTC.

This rearrangement joins TRBV7-2 to TRBJ1-5; 9 positions agree with TRBD1. V lost 1 base to trimming and J lost 4 bases; unmatched junction nucleotides: 5. This CDR3 spans 16 amino acids. The V gene's germline CDR1 is SGHTA and CDR2 FQGNSA. CDR3 loop: CASSLVAGQGNQPQHF. As DNA, the CDR3 is TGTGCCAGCAGCTTAGTGGCGGGACAGGGAAATCAGCCCCAGCATTTT. The whole variable domain, remainder taken from reference TRBV7-2 and TRBJ1-5, is GAGVSQSPSNKVTEKGKDVELRCDPISGHTALYWYRQSLGQGLEFLIYFQGNSAPDKSGLPSDRFSAERTGGSVSTLTIQRTQQEDSAVYLCASSLVAGQGNQPQHFGDGTRLSIL.

In its sample, this clone is medium-sized (0.01 to 0.1%). V gene TRBV19 combines with J gene TRBJ1-5; D uncertain. This CDR3 contains 14 residues. Germline lookup yields CDR1 LNHDA and CDR2 SQIVND (reference sequence). V was pared by 3 bases and J by 6 bases, with 12 bases between. The CDR3 loop reads CASSIGGPIQPQHF. CDR3 DNA: TGTGCCAGTAGTATCGGTGGGCCTATTCAGCCCCAGCATTTT.

V usage is TRBV5-6 and J usage is TRBJ1-2; 8 positions agree with TRBD1. The germline V gene has CDR1 SGHDT and CDR2 YYEEEE. The V segment lost 4 bases and the J segment 1 base; nucleotides outside the gene matches: 6. The CDR3 is made up of 15 amino acids. Here the CDR3 reads CASSVGTGNNYGYTF. The DNA for the CDR3 is TGTGCCAGCAGCGTGGGGACAGGAAATAACTATGGCTACACCTTC.

The table lists this clone with a count of one. V is TRBV6-5 and J is TRBJ1-4, with 10 bases fitting TRBD1. J was trimmed by 6 bases and V by 2 bases; bases with no gene match: 3. Per germline, CDR1 MNHEY and CDR2 SVGAGI. The CDR3 consists of 15 residues. CDR3 nucleotides: TGTGCCAGCAGTTACACCGGGACAGGGGATGAAAAACTGTTTTTT. As protein: CASSYTGTGDEKLFF.

The chain has TRBV6-5 and TRBJ2-7; TRBD2 matches 10 bases. V was pared by 2 bases and J by 3 bases, with 7 bases of the junction left unmatched. Germline CDR1 reads MNHEY; CDR2 reads SVGAGI. This CDR3 is 16 amino acids long. For the CDR3, the DNA is TGTGCCAGCAGTTACGCGACTAGCGGGTATGGCTACGAGCAGTACTTC. Encoded protein: CASSYATSGYGYEQYF.

This clone showed up just a few times. Other DNA sequences in this specimen translate into the identical CDR3. The chain couples TRBV7-2 to TRBJ2-5, with D unclear. The CDR3 is 11 residues long. V lost 5 bases to trimming and J lost 2 bases, with 3 bases between them. Looked up from germline, CDR1 is SGHTA and CDR2 is FQGNSA. The CDR3 bases are TGTGCCAGCAGCCCGCAAGAGACCCAGTACTTC. Amino acid sequence: CASSPQETQYF.

There are a few counts of this clone. DNA of the CDR3: TGTGCCAGTAGTCCCAGGAGGACTGAAGCTTTCTTT. It is translated as CASSPRRTEAFF. The rearrangement uses TRBV19 and TRBJ1-1; no clear D. This CDR3 contains 12 residues. Germline V gene sequence: CDR1 LNHDA, CDR2 SQIVND (reference sequence). The V end lost 5 bases, the J end lost 5 bases, and 9 bases lay between the germline ends. The variable domain in full, with the rest retrieved from reference TRBV19 and TRBJ1-1, is DGGITQSPKYLFRKEGQNVTLSCEQNLNHDAMYWYRQDPGQGLRLIYYSQIVNDFQKGDIAEGYSVSREKKESFPLTVTSAQKNPTAFYLCASSPRRTEAFFGQGTRLTVV.

The CDR3 nucleotides read TGTGCCACCAGCATACAGGGGCTCCCCGCCACAGATACGCAGTATTTT. The encoded protein is CATSIQGLPATDTQYF. The chain links TRBV15 to TRBJ2-3; 7 bases are shared with TRBD1. Per the germline V gene, CDR1 is LNHNV and CDR2 is YYDKDF (reference sequence). The CDR3 length is 16 residues. The junction had 9 bases not matched to a gene; V was cut back by 4 bases and J by 2 bases.

V usage is TRBV25-1 and J usage is TRBJ1-1; D gene unclear. This CDR3 spans 14 amino acids. The V gene's germline CDR1 is MGHDK and CDR2 SYGVNS. Between the trimmed V and J ends, which lost 4 bases and 4 bases, there was a span of 13 bases. CDR3 sequence: CASSVSGWSTEAFF. CDR3 nucleotide sequence: TGTGCCAGCAGTGTATCCGGGTGGTCCACTGAAGCTTTCTTT.

The CDR3 DNA follows: TGCGCCAGCAGCTTGGTCCTAGCCGGCACCGGGGAGCTGTTTTTT. It is translated as CASSLVLAGTGELFF. The chain has TRBV5-1 and TRBJ2-2; possible D gene TRBD2, 5 bases. The CDR3 contains 15 residues. Looked up from germline, CDR1 is SGHRS and CDR2 is YFSETQ. Trimming pared 0 bases from V and 4 bases from J, leaving 10 bases between.

The V call is TRBV7-3, the J call TRBJ2-2, with 10 bases identical to TRBD2. V dropped 5 bases and J dropped 8; count of bases not matched to a gene: 11. The germline CDR1 and CDR2 sequences are SGHTA and FQGTGA. This CDR3 spans 16 amino acids. CDR3 residues: CASSPSGGASAGELFF. The CDR3 DNA follows: TGTGCCAGCAGCCCGAGCGGGGGGGCTTCCGCAGGGGAGCTGTTTTTT.

The chain couples TRBV6-1 to TRBJ1-4; D ambiguous. Germline V gene lookup returns CDR1 MNHNS and CDR2 SASEGT. CDR3 length: 13 amino acids. The V and J ends lost 4 bases and 8 bases respectively, with 11 bases between them. The CDR3, as DNA: TGTGCCAGCAGTGGGCAATTCGGGGAAAAACTGTTTTTT. Residues: CASSGQFGEKLFF.

In this sample, this clone turned up once. The V and J genes are TRBV19 and TRBJ2-1, with TRBD2 matching 7 bases. V lost 5 bases and J lost 0; bases outside the gene matches: 4. Germline V gene data show CDR1 as LNHDA and CDR2 as SQIVND (reference sequence). The CDR3 consists of 15 residues. CDR3 amino acids: CASSRDYRSYNEQFF. The CDR3 DNA follows: TGTGCCAGTAGTCGGGACTACCGCTCCTACAATGAGCAGTTCTTC.

The V call is TRBV28, the J call TRBJ1-6; possible D gene TRBD1, 5 bases. The germline CDR1 and CDR2 sequences are MDHEN and SYDVKM. The V gene lost 5 bases and the J gene lost 3 bases, with 11 bases spanning the gap. This CDR3 contains 15 residues. In DNA form, the CDR3 reads TGTGCCAGCAGTAGAAGGGGTTTCTATAATTCACCCCTCCACTTT. Protein sequence: CASSRRGFYNSPLHF.

V gene TRBV21-1 combines with J gene TRBJ2-7; the table's D call TRBD1 went unverified against the DNA. TRBV21-1 is a pseudogene. The CDR3 has 12 amino acids. CDR3 sequence: CASSKTDYEQYF. The CDR3, as DNA: TGTGCCAGCAGCAAAACAGATTACGAGCAGTACTTC.

The rearrangement links TRBV15 to TRBJ2-1; 12 bases fit TRBD2. V trimming: 2 bases; J trimming: 7 bases; junction bases outside the gene matches: 9. The CDR3 sequence is 17 residues long. Per the germline V gene, CDR1 is LNHNV and CDR2 is YYDKDF (reference sequence). The DNA for the CDR3 is TGTGCCACCAGCAGAATAGCTAGCGGGGGGGCCGGGAATGAGCAGTTCTTC. It codes for CATSRIASGGAGNEQFF.

This chain uses TRBV7-8 with TRBJ2-7, with D maybe TRBD1 (6 bases). Deletions cut 2 bases from V and 6 bases from J, with 8 bases between. The CDR3 loop spans 12 amino acids. Looked up from germline, CDR1 is SGHVS and CDR2 is FQNEAQ. As DNA, the CDR3 is TGTGCCAGCAGCTTATACAGGGTCGAGCAGTACTTC. Protein: CASSLYRVEQYF. Based on the CDR3 plus reference TRBV7-8 and TRBJ2-7, the full variable domain is GAGVSQSPRYKVAKRGQDVALRCDPISGHVSLFWYQQALGQGPEFLTYFQNEAQLDKSGLPSDRFFAERPEGSVSTLKIQRTQQEDSAVYLCASSLYRVEQYFGPGTRLTVT.

This clone has only one observation. The genes are TRBV20-1 and TRBJ2-1, with TRBD2 matching over 9 bases. The CDR3 loop spans 11 amino acids. From germline, CDR1 is DFQATT and CDR2 SNEGSKA (reference sequence). As DNA, the CDR3 is TGCAACCCCCTAGCGGGAAATGAGCAGTTCTTC. Translating it yields CNPLAGNEQFF.

The chain couples TRBV29-1 to TRBJ1-1; D is uncertain. Germline CDR1 reads SQVTM; CDR2 reads ANQGSEA. The V end lost 7 bases, the J end lost 10 bases, and 16 bases lay between the germline ends. This CDR3 is 11 amino acids long. The CDR3 region has the DNA TGCAGCGCGTCCCCCCGGGAGGCAGCTTTCTTT. Translation gives CSASPREAAFF.